This T cell receptor (beta chain) was found in a study of cytotoxic CD8 clonotypes in ibrutinib-treated CLL. CDR3 length: 15 amino acids. Germline lookup yields CDR1 LNHNV and CDR2 YYDKDF (reference sequence). V gave up 1 base and J gave up 1 base, with 10 bases separating them. This table comes from immunoSEQ multiplex PCR, and its TCRdb copy is limited to in-frame clones, with some not included. The table lists approximately 200,000 clones, about 72% of them singletons. The chain has TRBV15 and TRBJ1-1; no clear D. The TCR comes from a human donor with chronic lymphocytic leukemia. The sample consisted of PBMCs, taken after 24 months of ibrutinib treatment. The CDR3 nucleotides read TGTGCCACCAGCAGAGTGGCATGGACGAACACTGAAGCTTTCTTT. Protein sequence: CATSRVAWTNTEAFF.